This T cell receptor (beta chain) was documented in a study of cytomegalovirus exposure and HLA in healthy donors. General study points: Overall, approximately 150 TCR beta chains were annotated as cytomegalovirus-associated.

In germline, CDR1 is SGHDT, CDR2 YYEEEE. The CDR3 has 17 amino acids. V was shortened by 4 bases and J by 0 bases, with 17 bases between the two germline ends. About this clone itself: The antigen remains undetermined.

Clones were sequenced by immunoSEQ multiplex PCR, and TCRdb holds only the in-frame ones, with some missing. Among 70,000 to 75,000 clones listed, around 95% were seen once. This sequence originates from a young man in good health and CMV-seropositive. The chain combines TRBV5-6 with TRBJ1-3; no clear D. The specimen sequenced was PBMCs. DNA for the CDR3: TGTGCCAGCAGCCGCCCCTTAGACTGGAGCTCTGGAAACACCATATATTTT. Its translation: CASSRPLDWSSGNTIYF.